These 21 T cell receptor beta chains were sequenced from one sample in a study of blood T cell repertoires in COVID-19 (dated by TCRdb to the early 2020s). Receptor libraries were prepared by the immunoSEQ multiplex PCR assay. In its TCRdb copy, this immuneACCESS table keeps in-frame sequences only and misses some clones. Where compared with another copy, unresolved V genes explain less than half of these, and the others have no known cause. The table for this sample lists 200,000 to 250,000 clones; approximately 86% of them were counted only once. The ten largest clones capture about 3.1% of the sample. The sequencing sample was made of peripheral blood. These TCRs come from a woman under 40 who had recovered from COVID-19.

This chain connects TRBV9 to TRBJ2-2, with D uncertain. Per the germline V gene, CDR1 is SGDLS and CDR2 is YYNGEE. V was trimmed by 3 bases and J by 0 bases, leaving 9 bases between them. The CDR3 sequence is 15 residues long. Written as DNA, the CDR3 is TGTGCCAGCAGCGAGTGGCAAGCGAACACCGGGGAGCTGTTTTTT. Translating gives CASSEWQANTGELFF.

This chain links TRBV27 with TRBJ2-7; TRBD2 might be the D (5 bases). Trimming pared 2 bases from V and 4 bases from J, leaving 15 bases between. CDR1 and CDR2 from the germline V gene are MNHEY and SMNVEV (reference sequence). The CDR3 is 15 amino acids. The CDR3 region has the DNA TGTGCCAGCAGTTTAAGGGTCGGAGGATTTTACGAGCAGTACTTC. Encoded protein: CASSLRVGGFYEQYF.

The chain recombines TRBV7-9 with TRBJ1-4, with D unclear. The CDR3 runs to 14 residues. The V end lost 1 base, the J end lost 7 bases, and 10 bases lay between the germline ends. CDR1 is SEHNR, CDR2 FQNEAQ, per germline (reference sequence). In DNA form, the CDR3 reads TGTGCCAGCAGCTTAGGCAGAGAGGGTGAAAAACTGTTTTTT. It translates to CASSLGREGEKLFF.

The CDR3 DNA follows: TGTGCCAGCAGCTTCCTTGGTCGGGACAGCCATTCACCCCTCCACTTT. This sequence encodes CASSFLGRDSHSPLHF. The chain links TRBV7-2 to TRBJ1-6; the match to TRBD1 covers 7 bases. CDR1 is SGHTA, CDR2 FQGNSA, per germline. This CDR3 has 16 residues. V was clipped by 3 bases and J by 8 bases; unmatched bases: 10.

A single count supports this clone. V gene TRBV5-4 combines with J gene TRBJ2-4; 8 bases align to TRBD2. V lost 4 bases to trimming and J lost 5 bases; unmatched junction nucleotides: 11. The CDR3 covers 16 residues. Germline V gene lookup returns CDR1 SGHNT and CDR2 YYREEE (reference sequence). The CDR3 DNA is TGTGCCAGCAGCCCTTACGGGGGGGGCCGCGAAAACATTCAGTACTTC. Protein: CASSPYGGGRENIQYF.

The genes are TRBV24-1 and TRBJ2-5; TRBD1 matches at 10 bases. The V and J ends lost 9 bases and 5 bases, in that order; junction bases with no gene match: 5. This CDR3 spans 13 amino acids. The germline gives CDR1 KGHDR, CDR2 SFDVKD. CDR3 loop: CATEGTGDETQYF. Here the CDR3 DNA reads TGTGCCACCGAGGGGACAGGGGACGAGACCCAGTACTTC.

This clone was recorded a few times. This chain connects TRBV4-1 to TRBJ1-2; 8 nucleotides line up with TRBD1. The V gene end was trimmed by 4 bases and the J gene end by 11 bases; junction bases not matched to a gene: 12. CDR1 is MGHRA and CDR2 is YSYEKL in the germline V gene. The length of the CDR3 is 14 residues. DNA of the CDR3: TGCGCCAGCAGCCCGGACAGGGCTGCTAGAGGGTACACCTTC. It yields the protein CASSPDRAARGYTF.

The chain uses TRBV27 and TRBJ1-3, with D unresolved. The germline V gene has CDR1 MNHEY and CDR2 SMNVEV (reference sequence). Between the trimmed V and J ends, which lost 3 bases and 0 bases, there was a span of 18 bases. The CDR3 runs 18 residues. CDR3 in DNA: TGTGCCAGCAGTTTCAGAGGTCCCTTCGCAAGCTCTGGAAACACCATATATTTT. Translation gives CASSFRGPFASSGNTIYF.

This chain joins TRBV6-5 and TRBJ2-1; possibly TRBD1 for D (6 bases). The CDR3 loop spans 14 amino acids. Trimming took off 7 bases at V and 8 bases at J, with 18 bases between the two ends. CDR1 MNHEY and CDR2 SVGAGI come from the germline V gene. CDR3 in DNA: TGTGCCAGCAAGACCGGGGAAGCAGGGGATGAGCAGTTCTTC. This sequence encodes CASKTGEAGDEQFF.

The genes are TRBV6-5 and TRBJ1-2; TRBD1 agrees at 8 bases. Trimming at V came to 5 bases and at J to 4 bases, leaving 3 bases not matched to a gene. CDR1 and CDR2 from the germline V gene are MNHEY and SVGAGI. This CDR3 spans 13 amino acids. The CDR3 spells CASSPGQAYGYTF. The CDR3 DNA reads as TGTGCCAGCAGTCCGGGACAGGCCTATGGCTACACCTTC.

The chain recombines TRBV5-5 with TRBJ1-3; D ambiguous. The CDR3 is 15 residues long. Per the germline V gene, CDR1 is SGHKS and CDR2 is YYEKEE (reference sequence). The V end lost 0 bases, the J end lost 2 bases, and 9 bases lay between the germline ends. The CDR3 spells CASSLGPATGNTIYF. The CDR3 coding sequence is TGTGCCAGCAGCTTGGGCCCAGCGACTGGAAACACCATATATTTT.

The chain carries TRBV5-1 and TRBJ2-5, with D possibly TRBD2 on 5 matching bases. V shed 4 bases and J shed 5 bases, with 15 bases lying between them. The CDR3 has 14 residues. From germline, CDR1 is SGHRS and CDR2 YFSETQ. Here the CDR3 reads CASSLSTGEETQYF. In DNA form, the CDR3 reads TGCGCCAGCAGCCTATCGACTGGGGAGGAGACCCAGTACTTC.

This clone turned up a few times. The chain couples TRBV5-1 to TRBJ2-1; D not certain. The CDR3 sequence is 13 residues long. V was trimmed by 3 bases and J by 7 bases, leaving 11 bases between them. Per germline, CDR1 SGHRS and CDR2 YFSETQ. CDR3 nucleotides: TGCGCCAGCAGCTACATCGGAGAGAATGAGCAGTTCTTC. Translating it yields CASSYIGENEQFF.

This chain links TRBV18 with TRBJ2-3; 10 nucleotides agree with TRBD2. V lost 3 bases and J lost 5; bases outside the gene matches: 14. From germline, CDR1 is KGHSH and CDR2 LQKENI. This CDR3 has 18 residues. The CDR3 DNA reads as TGTGCCAGCTCACCTCTTTTCTTAGCGGGGGGCCGGGGAGATACGCAGTATTTT. Protein sequence: CASSPLFLAGGRGDTQYF. The full variable domain, in which reference TRBV18 and TRBJ2-3 provide the parts outside the CDR3, is NAGVMQNPRHLVRRRGQEARLRCSPMKGHSHVYWYRQLPEEGLKFMVYLQKENIIDESGMPKERFSAEFPKEGPSILRIQQVVRGDSAAYFCASSPLFLAGGRGDTQYFGPGTRLTVL.

The rearrangement uses TRBV6-1 and TRBJ2-1; tentative D call: TRBD1 (6 bases). Germline V gene data show CDR1 as MNHNS and CDR2 as SASEGT. The CDR3 consists of 16 residues. The V and J ends lost 0 bases and 6 bases respectively, with 15 bases between them. The CDR3 bases are TGTGCCAGCAGTGAAGCCGGGACAATATCGGGCAATGAGCAGTTCTTC. Translated: CASSEAGTISGNEQFF.

The V call is TRBV9, the J call TRBJ1-5; 7 bases line up with TRBD1. Germline V CDR1 and CDR2: SGDLS, YYNGEE. This CDR3 region has 14 residues. J was trimmed by 9 bases and V by 0 bases; bases with no gene match: 6. The chain's CDR3 is CASSVGGGERPQHF. CDR3 DNA: TGTGCCAGCAGCGTAGGAGGGGGCGAGCGGCCCCAGCATTTT.

V gene TRBV6-2 or TRBV6-3 combines with J gene TRBJ2-5; 12 bases map to TRBD2. V gave up 5 bases and J gave up 5 bases; unmatched junction bases: 9. Germline V gene lookup returns CDR1 MNHEY and CDR2 SVGEGT. The CDR3 totals 16 residues. The CDR3 DNA follows: TGTGCCAGCAGTACTCGTCCTAGCGGGGGGGTGGAGACCCAGTACTTC. It translates to CASSTRPSGGVETQYF.

V is TRBV18 and J is TRBJ1-6; 7 bases fit TRBD1. CDR3 size: 14 residues. CDR1 is KGHSH and CDR2 is LQKENI in the germline V gene. The trim removed 3 bases at V and 8 bases at J, leaving 4 bases unmatched. In DNA form, the CDR3 reads TGTGCCAGCTCACCGGTACAGGGGCATTCACCCCTCCACTTT. Amino acids: CASSPVQGHSPLHF.

The rearrangement joins TRBV15 to TRBJ2-5, with TRBD1 matching over 8 bases. Trimming cost V 5 bases and J 4 bases; bases outside gene matches: 12. CDR1 and CDR2 (germline): LNHNV, YYDKDF (reference sequence). This CDR3 is built from 16 residues. This CDR3 reads CATSPPTGATLETQYF. CDR3 DNA: TGTGCCACCAGCCCCCCGACAGGGGCAACTTTAGAGACCCAGTACTTC.

This sequence joins TRBV27 and TRBJ2-1; 16 bases are shared with TRBD2. The V gene's germline CDR1 is MNHEY and CDR2 SMNVEV (reference sequence). This CDR3 is built from 16 residues. With V trimmed by 4 bases and J by 5 bases, 2 bases remained unmatched. The CDR3 reads CASSSGLAGGHNEQFF. CDR3 DNA: TGTGCCAGCAGTTCGGGACTAGCGGGGGGGCACAATGAGCAGTTCTTC.

This chain uses TRBV6-6 with TRBJ2-3, with D tentatively TRBD2 (6 bases). The CDR3 spans 14 residues. V lost 5 bases and J lost 5, with 14 bases in between. Germline-derived CDR1 and CDR2 are MNHNY and SVGAGI (reference sequence). CDR3 sequence (DNA): TGTGCCAGCAGTGTCGGGACTGGGGGAGATACGCAGTATTTT. Translation gives CASSVGTGGDTQYF.